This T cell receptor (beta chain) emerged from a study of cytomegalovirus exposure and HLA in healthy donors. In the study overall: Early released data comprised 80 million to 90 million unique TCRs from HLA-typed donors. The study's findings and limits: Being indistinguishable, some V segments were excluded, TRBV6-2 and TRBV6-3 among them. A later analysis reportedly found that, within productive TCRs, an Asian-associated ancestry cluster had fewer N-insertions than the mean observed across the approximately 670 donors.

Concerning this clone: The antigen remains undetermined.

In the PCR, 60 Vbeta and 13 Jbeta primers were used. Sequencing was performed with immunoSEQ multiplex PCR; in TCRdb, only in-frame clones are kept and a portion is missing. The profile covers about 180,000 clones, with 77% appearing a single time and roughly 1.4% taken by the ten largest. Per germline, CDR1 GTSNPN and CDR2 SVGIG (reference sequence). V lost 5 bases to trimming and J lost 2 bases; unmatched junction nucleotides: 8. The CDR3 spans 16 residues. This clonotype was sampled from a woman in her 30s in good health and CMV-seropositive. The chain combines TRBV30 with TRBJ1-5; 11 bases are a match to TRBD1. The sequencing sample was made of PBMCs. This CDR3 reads CAWSGTGGLGNQPQHF. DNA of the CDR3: TGTGCCTGGTCCGGGACAGGGGGTTTGGGCAATCAGCCCCAGCATTTT.